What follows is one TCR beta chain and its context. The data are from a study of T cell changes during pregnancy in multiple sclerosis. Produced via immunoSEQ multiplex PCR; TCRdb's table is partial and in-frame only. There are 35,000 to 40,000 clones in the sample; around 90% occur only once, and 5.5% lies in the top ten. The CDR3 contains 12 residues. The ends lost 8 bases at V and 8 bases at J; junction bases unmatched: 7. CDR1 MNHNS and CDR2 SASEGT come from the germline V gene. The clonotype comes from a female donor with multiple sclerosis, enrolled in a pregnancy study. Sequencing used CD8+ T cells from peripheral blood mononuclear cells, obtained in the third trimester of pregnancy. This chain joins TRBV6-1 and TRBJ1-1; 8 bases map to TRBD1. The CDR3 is CASLQGAGEAFF. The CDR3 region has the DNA TGTGCCAGCCTGCAGGGGGCAGGAGAAGCTTTCTTT.